Below, 8 T cell receptor beta chains from the same sample are listed, as sequenced in a study of shared clonotypes between healthy human individuals. Clones were sequenced by immunoSEQ multiplex PCR, and TCRdb holds only the in-frame ones, with some missing. Among 1.4 million to 1.5 million clones listed, around 97% were seen once. Source material: naive CD4+ T cells sorted from blood. The sample's subset: CD45RA+ positively selected. Source of these receptors: a young man in good health.

Details on this clone: Other nucleotide sequences from this sample produce the same CDR3. The J gene is TRBJ2-2, the V gene TRBV19; the D is unclear. V was cut by 5 bases and J by 5 bases, with 6 bases left in between. CDR1 and CDR2 (germline): LNHDA, SQIVND (reference sequence). The CDR3 extends over 12 amino acids. The CDR3 loop is CASSPVTGELFF. As DNA, the CDR3 is TGTGCCAGTAGTCCTGTGACCGGGGAGCTGTTTTTT.

The chain couples TRBV25-1 to TRBJ2-1, with 7 nucleotides matching TRBD2. This CDR3 has 14 amino acids. V lost 5 bases, J lost 3 bases, and 4 bases stayed unmatched. Germline V lookup: CDR1 MGHDK, CDR2 SYGVNS. CDR3 protein: CASSREGHYNEQFF. CDR3 bases: TGTGCCAGCAGTAGGGAGGGCCACTACAATGAGCAGTTCTTC.

V and J are TRBV19 and TRBJ2-1; 12 positions match TRBD2. The CDR3 extends over 16 amino acids. The germline V gene encodes CDR1 LNHDA and CDR2 SQIVND (reference sequence). V dropped 1 base and J dropped 9; count of bases not matched to a gene: 7. CDR3 in DNA: TGTGCCAGTAGTATAGTCCCGACTAGCGGGAGTGGTGAGCAGTTCTTC. It yields the protein CASSIVPTSGSGEQFF.

J is TRBJ2-5 and V is TRBV5-6, with 8 bases matching TRBD2. Per germline, CDR1 SGHDT and CDR2 YYEEEE. V was clipped by 4 bases and J by 3 bases; unmatched bases: 5. The CDR3 is 14 amino acids. The CDR3 protein is CASSTELAEETQYF. CDR3 nucleotides: TGTGCCAGCAGCACCGAACTAGCGGAAGAGACCCAGTACTTC. The full variable domain, its missing parts supplied by reference TRBV5-6 and TRBJ2-5, is DAGVTQSPTHLIKTRGQQVTLRCSPKSGHDTVSWYQQALGQGPQFIFQYYEEEERQRGNFPDRFSGHQFPNYSSELNVNALLLGDSALYLCASSTELAEETQYFGPGTRLLVL.

The chain links TRBV29-1 to TRBJ2-5, with 8 bases matching TRBD1. The CDR3 is 14 amino acids. Germline V gene lookup returns CDR1 SQVTM and CDR2 ANQGSEA. Germline trimming cut 5 bases from V and 9 bases from J; bases unmatched to any gene: 14. The CDR3 region has the DNA TGCAGCGTTCTAGGACAGGGAACCATGTCGGCCCAGTACTTC. It yields the protein CSVLGQGTMSAQYF.

The chain has TRBV28 and TRBJ1-3; 7 bases are a match to TRBD1. The trim removed 2 bases at V and 4 bases at J, leaving 8 bases unmatched. The germline CDR1 and CDR2 sequences are MDHEN and SYDVKM. CDR3 length: 16 amino acids. DNA for the CDR3: TGTGCCAGCAGTTTAACGGGACAGTATTCGGGAAACACCATATATTTT. It yields the protein CASSLTGQYSGNTIYF.

This clone has only one observation. The chain combines TRBV20-1 with TRBJ2-1; D possibly matches TRBD1 or TRBD2 (5 bases each). CDR3 length: 11 amino acids. V dropped 0 bases and J dropped 15 bases, with 12 bases sitting between them. The germline CDR1 and CDR2 sequences are DFQATT and SNEGSKA (reference sequence). The CDR3 sequence: CSARDGGSPFF. The CDR3 DNA is TGCAGTGCTAGAGATGGGGGATCCCCGTTCTTC.

This chain joins TRBV6-6 and TRBJ1-4; 10 bases are a match to TRBD1. The CDR3 totals 15 residues. The germline V gene has CDR1 MNHNY and CDR2 SVGAGI (reference sequence). The J segment lost 8 bases and the V segment lost 6 bases, leaving 9 bases of the junction unmatched. Here the CDR3 DNA reads TGTGCCAGCAGGGAACTGGGACAGGGGAACGAAAAACTGTTTTTT. Translating it yields CASRELGQGNEKLFF.